The 27 T cell receptor beta chains listed next were all sequenced from one sample in a study of T cells in Graves' hyperthyroidism and ophthalmopathy. It was RNA transcripts that yielded the amplified TCR beta CDR3 regions. TCR CDR3 underwent first-round RT-PCR with the HTBI primer set. Via MiXCR, TCRdb re-called the multiplex PCR reads, giving one row per CDR3 protein. The repertoire holds approximately 220,000 distinct CDR3 sequences, with around 20% as singletons. The sequenced sample was blood. These receptors were obtained from a man aged 35 to 55 with Graves' hyperthyroidism.

This clonotype was seen ten or more times. This rearrangement joins TRBV9 to TRBJ2-7; D gene uncertain. The ends were cut back, 0 bases at V and 3 bases at J, with 7 bases in the middle. This CDR3 is 13 amino acids long. The V gene's germline CDR1 is SGDLS and CDR2 YYNGEE. The CDR3 sequence: CASSVGQDYEQYF. For the CDR3, the DNA is TGTGCCAGCAGCGTAGGTCAGGACTACGAGCAGTACTTC.

In this sample, this clonotype turned up many times. The rearrangement uses TRBV4-1 and TRBJ1-2; tentatively, D is TRBD1 (5 bases). Germline-derived CDR1 and CDR2 are MGHRA and YSYEKL. The V gene lost 3 bases and the J gene lost 5 bases, with 16 bases spanning the gap. This CDR3 is built from 15 residues. The CDR3 DNA sequence: TGCGCCAGCAGCCAGTGGAGTACAGGAGAATATGGCTACACCTTC. Translated: CASSQWSTGEYGYTF.

At least ten counts were recorded for this clonotype. The chain employs TRBV6-6 and TRBJ2-7; D is undetermined. CDR3 length: 13 residues. Trimming cost V 0 bases and J 4 bases, with 7 bases left between them. Germline CDR1 reads MNHNY; CDR2 reads SVGAGI (reference sequence). CDR3 DNA sequence: TGTGCCAGCAGTTACTCGAATCCGTACGAGCAGTACTTC. This translates into CASSYSNPYEQYF.

This clonotype occurred many times. The chain links TRBV20-1 to TRBJ2-7; D might be TRBD2 (7 bases). The CDR3 sequence is 12 residues long. Germline assignment: CDR1 DFQATT and CDR2 SNEGSKA (reference sequence). V gave up 5 bases and J gave up 6 bases, with 14 bases separating them. The CDR3 DNA reads TGCAGTGCTGCAGGGCGGGGGCTCGAGCAGTACTTC. Protein sequence: CSAAGRGLEQYF.

This clonotype was observed at least ten times. The genes are TRBV20-1 and TRBJ1-6; D remains unclear. Germline lookup yields CDR1 DFQATT and CDR2 SNEGSKA (reference sequence). V was pared by 3 bases and J by 5 bases, with 8 bases between. There are 13 residues in the CDR3. DNA for the CDR3: TGCAGTGCTAGCGGCGGGGATAATTCACCCCTCCACTTT. This codes for CSASGGDNSPLHF.

This clonotype was picked up many times. This chain connects TRBV14 to TRBJ2-7; 7 positions agree with TRBD1. Trimming removed 6 bases from V and 5 bases from J; junction bases left unmatched: 1. Germline V gene sequence: CDR1 SGHDN, CDR2 FVKESK. There are 11 residues in the CDR3. The CDR3 DNA sequence: TGTGCCAGCAGTCAGGGGGACGAGCAGTACTTC. It codes for CASSQGDEQYF.

Comment on this clonotype: A much larger clonotype is one base distant, so this may be a read error. The chain links TRBV7-9 to TRBJ2-7; TRBD2 matches 7 bases. The CDR3 extends over 14 amino acids. Germline V gives CDR1 SEHNR, CDR2 FQNEAQ (reference sequence). V gave up 5 bases and J gave up 3 bases; unmatched junction bases: 7. This CDR3 reads CASSPTSEGYEQYF. In DNA, the CDR3 is TGTGCCAGCAGCCCCACTAGCGAGGGCTACGAGCAGTACTTC.

The sample holds one count of this clonotype. This rearrangement joins TRBV2 to TRBJ1-4, with D tentatively TRBD1 (6 bases). The CDR3 length is 14 residues. The V end was cut by 6 bases, the J end by 8 bases, with 16 bases between. The germline CDR1 and CDR2 sequences are SNHLY and FYNNEI. This CDR3 reads CASSLDRQNEKLFF. The DNA of the CDR3 is TGTGCCAGCAGCCTTGACAGGCAGAACGAAAAACTGTTTTTT.

Many counts were recorded for this clonotype. This sequence joins TRBV30 and TRBJ1-1; D is unclear. Germline values: CDR1 GTSNPN, CDR2 SVGIG (reference sequence). Trimming pared 2 bases from V and 1 base from J, leaving 8 bases between. CDR3 length: 13 residues. DNA for the CDR3: TGTGCCTGGAGTCCGGAAAGGAACACTGAAGCTTTCTTT. Translating gives CAWSPERNTEAFF.

This clonotype has just a few counts. The V gene is TRBV20-1, the J gene TRBJ1-2; a possible D gene is TRBD1 (5 bases). The CDR3 length is 12 residues. V was clipped by 3 bases and J by 2 bases, with 7 bases between them. Per the germline V gene, CDR1 is DFQATT and CDR2 is SNEGSKA (reference sequence). The chain's CDR3 is CSARTANYGYTF. As DNA, the CDR3 is TGCAGTGCTAGGACAGCCAACTATGGCTACACCTTC.

This clonotype was detected ten times or more. The rearrangement joins TRBV5-6 to TRBJ2-7; the match to TRBD2 covers 11 bases. The CDR3 spans 16 residues. J was trimmed by 4 bases and V by 2 bases; bases with no gene match: 8. The germline gives CDR1 SGHDT, CDR2 YYEEEE. The CDR3 reads CASSLGTSGTLYEQYF. The CDR3 coding sequence is TGTGCCAGCAGCTTAGGGACTAGCGGAACTTTATACGAGCAGTACTTC.

This clonotype was counted many times. The V and J genes are TRBV3-1 and TRBJ2-3; the match to TRBD2 covers 9 bases. Germline V lookup: CDR1 LGHDT, CDR2 YNNKEL (reference sequence). The CDR3 runs 17 residues. V lost 0 bases, J lost 4 bases, and 8 bases stayed unmatched. The chain's CDR3 is CASSQDLPAGGSDTQYF. The CDR3 coding sequence is TGTGCCAGCAGCCAAGATTTGCCAGCGGGGGGATCAGATACGCAGTATTTT.

This clonotype came up many times. The chain links TRBV27 to TRBJ1-1; a weak D match, TRBD1 (6 bases). Per germline, CDR1 MNHEY and CDR2 SMNVEV (reference sequence). The CDR3 length is 17 residues. V shed 0 bases and J shed 0 bases, with 14 bases lying between them. The CDR3 here is CASSLSMDSRMNTEAFF. As DNA, the CDR3 is TGTGCCAGCAGTTTATCAATGGACAGTCGCATGAACACTGAAGCTTTCTTT.

In this sample, this clonotype turned up a few times. This may be a read error: a much more frequent sequence differs by one nucleotide. The rearrangement links TRBV5-4 to TRBJ2-1; D possibly uses TRBD1 or TRBD2 (6 bases each). The length of the CDR3 is 15 residues. In germline, CDR1 is SGHNT, CDR2 YYREEE (reference sequence). V lost 0 bases and J lost 2, with 9 bases in between. The CDR3: CASSLGGATYNEQFF. For the CDR3, the DNA is TGTGCCAGCAGCTTGGGGGGGGCCACCTACAATGAGCAGTTCTTC.

This clonotype has at least ten counts. V gene TRBV20-1 combines with J gene TRBJ2-4; the D gene is possibly TRBD1 (5 bases). V was cut by 6 bases and J by 1 base, with 10 bases left in between. CDR1 is DFQATT and CDR2 is SNEGSKA in the germline V gene (reference sequence). This CDR3 contains 13 residues. The DNA for the CDR3 is TGCAGTGCCCCAAACAGGGCCAAAAACATTCAGTACTTC. Its protein product is CSAPNRAKNIQYF.

Only a few counts were recorded for this clonotype. The gene calls are TRBV10-2 and TRBJ1-1, with 8 bases that match TRBD1. V dropped 2 bases and J dropped 4; count of bases not matched to a gene: 9. The germline V gene encodes CDR1 WSHSY and CDR2 SAAADI. This CDR3 comprises 16 residues. Here the CDR3 reads CASSEPGQGQATEAFF. The CDR3 DNA is TGCGCCAGCAGTGAGCCAGGACAGGGACAGGCCACTGAAGCTTTCTTT.

This clonotype was observed many times. CDR3 DNA: TGCAGTGCCCGGCGTTTAGCGGGGGGGGGAGAGACCCAGTACTTC. Encoded protein: CSARRLAGGGETQYF. The gene calls are TRBV20-1 and TRBJ2-5, with 11 nucleotides matching TRBD2. The CDR3 covers 15 residues. The ends lost 6 bases at V and 4 bases at J; junction bases unmatched: 10. Germline V CDR1 and CDR2: DFQATT, SNEGSKA (reference sequence).

This clonotype was recorded at least ten times. The chain uses TRBV4-1 and TRBJ2-3, with 8 bases fitting TRBD2. The germline V gene encodes CDR1 MGHRA and CDR2 YSYEKL. V lost 5 bases and J lost 1; bases outside the gene matches: 8. The CDR3 is 16 residues long. The CDR3 sequence is CASSTPRSGGTDTQYF. In DNA, the CDR3 is TGCGCCAGCAGCACCCCGCGTAGCGGGGGCACAGATACGCAGTATTTT.

Regarding this clonotype: A clone one base away is much larger, so this may be a read error. The rearrangement joins TRBV28 to TRBJ2-7, with unresolved D. The V end was cut by 5 bases, the J end by 6 bases, with 8 bases between. Germline CDR1 and CDR2: MDHEN and SYDVKM. The CDR3 has 11 amino acids. Written as DNA, the CDR3 is TGTGCCAGCAGTCCAGACCTCGAGCAGTACTTC. It codes for CASSPDLEQYF.

This chain links TRBV28 with TRBJ2-7; 8 bases fit TRBD2. CDR3 size: 15 residues. V trimming: 6 bases; J trimming: 0 bases; junction bases outside the gene matches: 7. The germline gives CDR1 MDHEN, CDR2 SYDVKM. This chain's CDR3 is CASSPGGEDSYEQYF. The CDR3 nucleotides are TGTGCCAGCAGCCCCGGGGGGGAGGACTCCTACGAGCAGTACTTC.

This clonotype was seen at least ten times. The chain uses TRBV5-6 and TRBJ2-3; 7 bases map to TRBD1. CDR1 is SGHDT, CDR2 YYEEEE, per germline. Unmatched junction bases numbered 2, after V lost 1 base and J lost 0 bases. This CDR3 has 15 residues. The CDR3 DNA is TGTGCCAGCAGCTTGTGGGACAGAAGCACAGATACGCAGTATTTT. Amino acid sequence: CASSLWDRSTDTQYF.

This clonotype was detected only a few times. The chain has TRBV4-2 and TRBJ1-2; possible D gene TRBD1, 5 bases. The germline CDR1 and CDR2 sequences are LGHNA and YNFKEQ. The CDR3 totals 15 residues. Trimming stripped 0 bases from V and 3 bases from J, with 11 bases between. CDR3 amino acids: CASSQDVWGHYGYTF. As DNA, the CDR3 is TGTGCCAGCAGCCAAGATGTTTGGGGCCACTATGGCTACACCTTC.

This clonotype has at least ten counts. The chain carries TRBV7-8 and TRBJ1-6; D ambiguous. Germline CDR1 and CDR2: SGHVS and FQNEAQ. V gave up 3 bases and J gave up 10 bases, with 13 bases separating them. The length of the CDR3 is 14 residues. The CDR3 region is CASSFEGFGSPLHF. The CDR3 bases are TGTGCCAGCAGCTTTGAAGGGTTTGGATCACCCCTCCACTTT.

There are many counts of this clonotype. The J gene is TRBJ2-7, the V gene TRBV5-6, with D tentatively TRBD1 (5 bases). Deletions cut 7 bases from V and 2 bases from J, with 16 bases between. The CDR3 spans 14 residues. Germline V gives CDR1 SGHDT, CDR2 YYEEEE. The CDR3 is CASGYRQHAYEQYF. The DNA for the CDR3 is TGTGCCAGCGGGTATCGACAGCATGCCTACGAGCAGTACTTC.

This clonotype was observed at least ten times. J is TRBJ1-5 and V is TRBV30; TRBD1 aligns across 12 bases. From germline, CDR1 is GTSNPN and CDR2 SVGIG (reference sequence). V shed 1 base and J 2 bases; nucleotides not matched to a gene: 9. This CDR3 contains 18 residues. The CDR3 bases are TGTGCCTGGAGTGCGGGACAGGGGGCGACGATGGGCAATCAGCCCCAGCATTTT. It encodes CAWSAGQGATMGNQPQHF.

This clonotype was seen many times. J is TRBJ1-2 and V is TRBV2, with TRBD1 as a possible D gene (6 bases). Per germline, CDR1 SNHLY and CDR2 FYNNEI. Trimming removed 6 bases at V and 4 bases at J, with 9 bases between. The CDR3 length is 12 residues. CDR3 residues: CASSGTTYGYTF. The CDR3, as DNA: TGTGCCAGCAGCGGGACAACCTATGGCTACACCTTC.

This clonotype was counted between two and nine times. The chain couples TRBV19 to TRBJ2-7; D remains ambiguous. V was cut by 5 bases and J by 0 bases, with 11 bases left in between. Germline V CDR1 and CDR2: LNHDA, SQIVND (reference sequence). The CDR3 has 14 residues. The CDR3 here is CASSSTVLSYEQYF. The CDR3 nucleotides read TGTGCCAGTAGTTCTACTGTACTCTCCTACGAGCAGTACTTC.